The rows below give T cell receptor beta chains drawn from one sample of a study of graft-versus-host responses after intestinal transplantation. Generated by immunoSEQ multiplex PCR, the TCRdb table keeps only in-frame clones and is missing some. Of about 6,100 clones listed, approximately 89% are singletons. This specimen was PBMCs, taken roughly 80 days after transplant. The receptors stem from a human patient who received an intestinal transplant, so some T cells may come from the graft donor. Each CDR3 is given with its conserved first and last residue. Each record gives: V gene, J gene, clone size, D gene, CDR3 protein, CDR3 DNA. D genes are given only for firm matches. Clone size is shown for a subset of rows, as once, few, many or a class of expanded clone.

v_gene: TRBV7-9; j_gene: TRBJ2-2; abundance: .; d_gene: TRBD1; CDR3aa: CASSVGQGGRNTGELFF; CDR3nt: TGTGCCAGCAGCGTGGGACAGGGGGGAAGAAACACCGGGGAGCTGTTTTTT
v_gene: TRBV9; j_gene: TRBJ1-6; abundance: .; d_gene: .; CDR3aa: CASSVGGQIRGSPLHF; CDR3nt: TGTGCCAGCAGCGTGGGCGGACAGATTAGGGGGTCACCCCTCCACTTT
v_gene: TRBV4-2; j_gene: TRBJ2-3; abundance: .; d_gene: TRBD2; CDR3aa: CASTPSGGFTDTQYF; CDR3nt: TGTGCCAGCACCCCCAGCGGGGGGTTCACAGATACGCAGTATTTT
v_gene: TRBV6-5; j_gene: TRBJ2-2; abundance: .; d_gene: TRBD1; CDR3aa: CASSWGTGDGAGELFF; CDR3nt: TGTGCCAGCAGTTGGGGTACAGGGGATGGTGCCGGGGAGCTGTTTTTT
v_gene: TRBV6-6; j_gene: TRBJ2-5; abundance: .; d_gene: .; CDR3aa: CASTKTVGETQYF; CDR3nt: TGTGCCAGCACCAAGACAGTAGGGGAGACCCAGTACTTC
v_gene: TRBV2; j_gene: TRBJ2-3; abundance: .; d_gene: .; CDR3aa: CASRDSEDTQYF; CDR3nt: TGTGCCAGCAGGGACAGCGAAGATACGCAGTATTTT
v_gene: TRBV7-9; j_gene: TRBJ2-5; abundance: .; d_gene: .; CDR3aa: CASSAGRRAEETQYF; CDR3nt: TGTGCCAGCAGCGCCGGCCGCCGAGCCGAAGAGACCCAGTACTTC
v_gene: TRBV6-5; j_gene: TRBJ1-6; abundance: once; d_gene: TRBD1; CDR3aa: CASNLRPGQNSPLHF; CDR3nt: TGTGCCAGCAATCTCAGACCGGGACAGAATTCACCCCTCCACTTT
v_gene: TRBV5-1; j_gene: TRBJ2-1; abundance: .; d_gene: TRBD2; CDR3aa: CASSLSNRRGANWEQFF; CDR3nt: TGCGCCAGCAGCTTGTCCAATCGGCGGGGGGCAAACTGGGAGCAGTTCTTC
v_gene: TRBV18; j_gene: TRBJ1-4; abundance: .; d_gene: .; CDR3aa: CASRTDTNEKLFF; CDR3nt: TGTGCCAGCCGGACAGATACTAATGAAAAACTGTTTTTT
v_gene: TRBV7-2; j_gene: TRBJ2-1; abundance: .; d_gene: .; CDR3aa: CASSLLFEQFF; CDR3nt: TGTGCCAGCAGCTTATTATTTGAGCAGTTCTTC
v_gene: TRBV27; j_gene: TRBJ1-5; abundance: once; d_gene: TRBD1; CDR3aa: CASSLSGQGSQPQHF; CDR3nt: TGTGCCAGCAGTTTATCGGGACAGGGGTCACAGCCCCAGCATTTT
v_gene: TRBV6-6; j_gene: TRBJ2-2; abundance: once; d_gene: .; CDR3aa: CASSYPNGELFF; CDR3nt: TGTGCCAGCAGTTACCCGAACGGGGAGCTGTTTTTT
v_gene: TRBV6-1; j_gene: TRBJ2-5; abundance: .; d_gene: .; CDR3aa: CASREGVTQYF; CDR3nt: TGTGCCAGCAGAGAGGGGGTGACCCAGTACTTC
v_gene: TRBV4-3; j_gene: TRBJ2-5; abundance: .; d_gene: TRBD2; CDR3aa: CASSQLSGNQETQYF; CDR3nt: TGCGCCAGCAGCCAGTTAAGCGGGAACCAAGAGACCCAGTACTTC
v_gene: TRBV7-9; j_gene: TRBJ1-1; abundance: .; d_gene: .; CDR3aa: CAGKTVGNTEAFF; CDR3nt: TGTGCCGGAAAGACAGTAGGGAACACTGAAGCTTTCTTT
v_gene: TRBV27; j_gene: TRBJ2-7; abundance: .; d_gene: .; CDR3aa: CASSPRLAGSLHEQYF; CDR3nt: TGTGCCAGCAGTCCGCGTTTGGCAGGTTCTCTCCACGAGCAGTACTTC
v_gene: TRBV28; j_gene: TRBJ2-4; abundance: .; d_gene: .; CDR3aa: CASSLMSQSQYF; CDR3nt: TGTGCCAGCAGTTTAATGTCGCAGTCTCAGTACTTC
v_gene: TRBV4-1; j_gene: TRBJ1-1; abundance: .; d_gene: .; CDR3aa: CASSQEGLRPEAFF; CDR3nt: TGCGCCAGCAGCCAAGAAGGTTTGCGACCAGAAGCTTTCTTT
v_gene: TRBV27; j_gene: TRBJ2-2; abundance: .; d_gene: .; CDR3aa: CASSPLVHLNTGELFF; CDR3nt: TGTGCCAGCAGCCCCCTGGTTCACTTGAACACCGGGGAGCTGTTTTTT
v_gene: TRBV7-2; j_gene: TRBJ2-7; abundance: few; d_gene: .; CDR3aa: CASSRTGTDSYEQYF; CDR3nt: TGTGCCAGCAGCCGAACCGGGACGGACTCCTACGAGCAGTACTTC
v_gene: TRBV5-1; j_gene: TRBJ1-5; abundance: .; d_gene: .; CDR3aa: CASSLGLGQNGNQPQHF; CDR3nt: TGCGCCAGCAGCTTGGGCTTGGGGCAGAACGGCAATCAGCCCCAGCATTTT
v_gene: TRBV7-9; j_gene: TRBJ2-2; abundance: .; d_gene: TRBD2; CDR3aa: CASSWGRLASGELFF; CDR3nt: TGTGCCAGCAGCTGGGGCAGACTAGCTTCCGGGGAGCTGTTTTTT